This TCR beta chain is from a study of T cells after yellow fever vaccination. Broader study findings: Most primary-vaccination clones reappeared after the booster (about 95% CD4, more than 70% CD8). Overall, a small share of clonotypes was seen in both CD4 and CD8 compartments.

TCR cDNA, made by 5'RACE template switching, carried an added universal primer site and UMIs. In TCRdb, the 5' RACE reads were re-called with MiXCR into one record per CDR3 protein. The table records more than 300,000 distinct CDR3 sequences, 3.5% to 4.5% of them present only once. Germline assignment: CDR1 DFQATT and CDR2 SNEGSKA (reference sequence). The CDR3 runs 15 residues. V lost 4 bases, J lost 6 bases, and 19 bases lay in between. Only a few counts were recorded for this clonotype. Its antigen remains unidentified. This TCR came from a man aged 18 to 30 who received the YFV17D yellow fever vaccine. V is TRBV20-1 and J is TRBJ2-1, with D tentatively TRBD1 or TRBD2 (5 bases each). The material was PBMCs, obtained 15 days after the yellow fever booster vaccination. The CDR3 DNA reads as TGCAGTGCTAAACGGGACGGGATGAAGGGCAATGAGCAGTTCTTC. Translation gives CSAKRDGMKGNEQFF.